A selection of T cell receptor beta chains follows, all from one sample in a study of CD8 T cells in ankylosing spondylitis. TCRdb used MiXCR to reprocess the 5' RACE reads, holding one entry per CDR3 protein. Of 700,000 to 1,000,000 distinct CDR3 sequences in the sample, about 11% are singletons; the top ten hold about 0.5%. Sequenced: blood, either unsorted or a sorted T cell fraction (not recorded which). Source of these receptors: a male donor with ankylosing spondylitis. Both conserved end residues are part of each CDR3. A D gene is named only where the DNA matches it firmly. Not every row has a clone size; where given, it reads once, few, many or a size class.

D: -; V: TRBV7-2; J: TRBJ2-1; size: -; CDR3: CASSLDGGSSEQFF; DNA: TGTGCCAGCAGCTTAGATGGGGGGTCGAGTGAGCAGTTCTTC
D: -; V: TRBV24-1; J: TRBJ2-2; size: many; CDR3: CATSDFQNTGELFF; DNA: TGTGCCACCAGTGATTTCCAGAACACCGGGGAGCTGTTTTTT
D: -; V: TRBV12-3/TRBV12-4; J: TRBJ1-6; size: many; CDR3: CASTAAYPNSPLHF; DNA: TGTGCCAGCACCGCGGCTTACCCGAATTCACCCCTCCACTTT
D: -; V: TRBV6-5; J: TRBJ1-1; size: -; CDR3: CASSRRSFSQTGGTEAFF; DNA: TGTGCCAGCAGTCGCCGATCCTTTTCTCAGACAGGAGGGACTGAAGCTTTCTTT
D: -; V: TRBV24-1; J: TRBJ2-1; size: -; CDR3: CATSEPGRSAYNEQFF; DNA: TGTGCCACCAGTGAGCCAGGACGGAGCGCCTACAATGAGCAGTTCTTC
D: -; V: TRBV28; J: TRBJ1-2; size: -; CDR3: CASSIYRQTPNYGYTF; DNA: TGTGCCAGCAGTATTTATAGACAGACTCCTAACTATGGCTACACCTTC
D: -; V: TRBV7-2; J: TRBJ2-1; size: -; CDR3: CASSLVRGRVDEQFF; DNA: TGTGCCAGCAGCTTAGTTCGGGGACGAGTTGATGAGCAGTTCTTC
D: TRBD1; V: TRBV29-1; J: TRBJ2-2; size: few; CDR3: CSVRQGSYTGELFF; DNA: TGCAGCGTGAGACAGGGGTCTTACACCGGGGAGCTGTTTTTT
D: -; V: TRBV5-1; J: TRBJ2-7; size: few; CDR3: CASSLNQGRRGEQYF; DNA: TGCGCCAGCAGCTTAAACCAGGGACGGAGGGGCGAGCAGTACTTC
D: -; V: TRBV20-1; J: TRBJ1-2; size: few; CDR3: CSASVGAGGYGYTF; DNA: TGCAGTGCTAGCGTGGGCGCCGGGGGGTATGGCTACACCTTC
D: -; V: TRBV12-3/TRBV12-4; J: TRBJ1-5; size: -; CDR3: CASTSTALNQPQHF; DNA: TGTGCCAGCACTTCAACGGCCCTTAATCAGCCCCAGCATTTT
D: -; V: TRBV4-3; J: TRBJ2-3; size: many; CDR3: CASSQDTDTQYF; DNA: TGCGCCAGCAGCCAAGACACAGATACGCAGTATTTT
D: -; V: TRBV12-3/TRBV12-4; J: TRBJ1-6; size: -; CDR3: CASSFSGTVLINSPLHF; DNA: TGTGCCAGCAGTTTCTCGGGTACAGTCCTTATCAATTCACCCCTCCACTTT